This T cell receptor beta chain was observed in a study of CD8 T cells in ankylosing spondylitis. Study-level findings and limits: A TCR beta motif of several highly homologous variants seemed to mark ankylosing spondylitis blood. Disease-associated clonotypes exhibited CD8+ identity and were relatively infrequent in peripheral blood.

TCRdb reanalysed the 5' RACE reads using MiXCR and keeps one entry per CDR3 protein. The data contain roughly 240,000 distinct CDR3 sequences, roughly 32% of them singletons. Germline V CDR1 and CDR2: SGDLS, YYNGEE. The CDR3 spans 11 residues. Trimming removed 3 bases from V and 6 bases from J, with 5 bases in between. In this sample, this clonotype turned up a few times. The antigen remains unidentified. The chain carries TRBV9 and TRBJ2-3; D is undetermined. The sequenced sample was blood, either unsorted or a sorted T cell fraction (not recorded which). This clonotype was obtained from a male donor with ankylosing spondylitis or in good health (not recorded which). CDR3 protein: CASSGVDTQYF. CDR3 DNA sequence: TGTGCCAGCAGCGGGGTGGATACGCAGTATTTT.